Below, 16 T cell receptor beta chains from the same sample are listed, as sequenced in a study of somatic mutations in cytotoxic T cells in rheumatoid arthritis. The method was immunoSEQ multiplex PCR; TCRdb's version includes in-frame clones alone and lacks a portion of them. The sample includes roughly 9,800 clones, roughly 80% of them seen just once. The sample was CD8+ T cells sorted from blood. These receptors were obtained from a man aged 50 or older in good health.

This clone has just a few counts. The chain recombines TRBV9 with TRBJ2-2, with a tentative D call TRBD1 (6 bases). Between the trimmed V and J ends, which lost 1 base and 1 base, there was a span of 14 bases. The CDR3 sequence is 17 residues long. The germline CDR1 and CDR2 sequences are SGDLS and YYNGEE. CDR3 nucleotides: TGTGCCAGCAGCGTACCCCTGGACAGAGTGAACACCGGGGAGCTGTTTTTT. Translating it yields CASSVPLDRVNTGELFF.

This clone was seen more than once but under ten times. An end of the junction does not agree with germline; a read error may underlie this. The rearrangement links TRBV7-1 to TRBJ1-2; D is possibly TRBD1 (6 bases). TRBV7-1 is assigned to the ORF class and has an uncertain function. This CDR3 is built from 14 residues. The chain's CDR3 is CASSLLGGAQALSF. The CDR3, as DNA: TGTGCCAGCAGCTTATTGGGGGGGGCGCAGGCTCTCTCCTTC.

V is TRBV9 and J is TRBJ1-1; TRBD1 is a possible D gene (6 bases). The CDR3 totals 12 residues. Per germline, CDR1 SGDLS and CDR2 YYNGEE. V was shortened by 3 bases and J by 8 bases, with 11 bases between the two germline ends. The CDR3, as DNA: TGTGCCAGCAGCGACGACAGGTCGGAAGCTTTCTTT. Its protein product is CASSDDRSEAFF.

The rearrangement joins TRBV5-1 to TRBJ2-1, with a weak D call TRBD2 (5 bases). The CDR3 consists of 15 residues. CDR1 is SGHRS and CDR2 is YFSETQ in the germline V gene. Trimming removed 0 bases at V and 2 bases at J, with 9 bases between. The DNA for the CDR3 is TGCGCCAGCAGCTTGGTGGGAGTGGCCTACAATGAGCAGTTCTTC. It yields the protein CASSLVGVAYNEQFF.

V usage is TRBV7-9 and J usage is TRBJ2-1, with a tentative D call TRBD2 (6 bases). The CDR3 is 16 amino acids. The V gene lost 5 bases and the J gene lost 0 bases, with 14 bases spanning the gap. Germline CDR1 is SEHNR and CDR2 is FQNEAQ (reference sequence). CDR3 in amino acids: CASSPRWGDSYNEQFF. The DNA of the CDR3 is TGTGCCAGCAGCCCGCGCTGGGGGGACTCCTACAATGAGCAGTTCTTC.

The rearrangement joins TRBV18 to TRBJ2-1; 7 positions agree with TRBD2. The ends lost 2 bases at V and 6 bases at J; junction bases unmatched: 13. CDR3 length equals 17 residues. Germline V gives CDR1 KGHSH, CDR2 LQKENI. CDR3 amino acids: CASSPSKSGEVGNEQFF. The CDR3 DNA is TGTGCCAGCTCACCAAGCAAAAGCGGGGAGGTGGGCAATGAGCAGTTCTTC.

V and J are TRBV5-4 and TRBJ1-1; the D gene is possibly TRBD1 (5 bases). Germline V gene data show CDR1 as SGHNT and CDR2 as YYREEE (reference sequence). The CDR3 covers 15 residues. V gave up 1 base and J gave up 1 base, with 11 bases separating them. CDR3 protein: CASSLSGLKNTEAFF. The CDR3 bases are TGTGCCAGCAGCTTGTCGGGACTCAAGAACACTGAAGCTTTCTTT.

This chain joins TRBV2 and TRBJ2-7, with a weak D call TRBD1 (6 bases). The germline gives CDR1 SNHLY, CDR2 FYNNEI. V was cut by 8 bases and J by 0 bases, with 14 bases left in between. The CDR3 length is 14 residues. The CDR3 reads CASARQVSSYEQYF. The CDR3 DNA follows: TGTGCCAGCGCTCGACAGGTGAGCTCCTACGAGCAGTACTTC.

The rearrangement joins TRBV4-3 to TRBJ2-1; 13 bases are shared with TRBD2. Germline CDR1 and CDR2: LGHNA and YSLEER. The CDR3 has 15 residues. Losses at the gene ends were 6 bases for V and 8 bases for J; bases not matched to a gene: 7. CDR3 in amino acids: CASSSRTSGGYEQFF. The CDR3 region has the DNA TGCGCCAGCAGTTCTAGGACTAGCGGGGGCTATGAGCAGTTCTTC.

This clone is medium-sized (0.01 to 0.1%) within its sample. The CDR3, as DNA: TGTGCCAGCAGCCAAGTTGGGAGGTATAATTCACCCCTCCACTTT. It encodes CASSQVGRYNSPLHF. The chain carries TRBV14 and TRBJ1-6; D remains unclear. Looked up from germline, CDR1 is SGHDN and CDR2 is FVKESK. The CDR3 is 15 residues long. Trimming cost V 1 base and J 4 bases, with 8 bases left between them.

This sequence joins TRBV28 and TRBJ2-7, with 8 bases identical to TRBD1. Germline lookup yields CDR1 MDHEN and CDR2 SYDVKM. The CDR3 length is 15 residues. The J segment lost 4 bases and the V segment lost 1 base, leaving 6 bases of the junction unmatched. CDR3: CASSLSRTGLYEQYF. The CDR3 coding sequence is TGTGCCAGCAGTTTATCCAGGACAGGGTTATACGAGCAGTACTTC. Combining the CDR3 with reference TRBV28 and TRBJ2-7 gives the whole variable domain DVKVTQSSRYLVKRTGEKVFLECVQDMDHENMFWYRQDPGLGLRLIYFSYDVKMKEKGDIPEGYSVSREKKERFSLILESASTNQTSMYLCASSLSRTGLYEQYFGPGTRLTVT.

This clone is medium-sized (0.01 to 0.1%) in the sample. The chain carries TRBV15 and TRBJ2-3, with D unclear. Per germline, CDR1 LNHNV and CDR2 YYDKDF (reference sequence). CDR3 length equals 15 residues. Trimming left V 7 bases short and J 0 bases short, with 14 bases between. The CDR3 sequence: CATKKAAASTDTQYF. DNA for the CDR3: TGTGCCACCAAAAAGGCGGCGGCTAGCACAGATACGCAGTATTTT.

J is TRBJ2-7 and V is TRBV6-5; D possibly corresponds to TRBD1 (7 bases). Trimming stripped 10 bases from V and 1 base from J, with 20 bases between. Germline V gives CDR1 MNHEY, CDR2 SVGAGI. There are 15 residues in the CDR3. CDR3 DNA: TGTGCCACCACCGCCCCAGGGGGGCTATCCTACGAGCAGTACTTC. As protein: CATTAPGGLSYEQYF.

This chain joins TRBV5-1 and TRBJ2-7, with D maybe TRBD2 (5 bases). The CDR3 contains 13 residues. V was clipped by 4 bases and J by 6 bases, with 14 bases between them. Germline-derived CDR1 and CDR2 are SGHRS and YFSETQ. The CDR3 sequence: CASSTGMAAEQYF. The CDR3, as DNA: TGCGCCAGCAGCACCGGGATGGCGGCCGAGCAGTACTTC.

The gene calls are TRBV4-2 and TRBJ2-5, with D perhaps TRBD2 (6 bases). The CDR3 is made up of 14 amino acids. CDR1 and CDR2 (germline): LGHNA, YNFKEQ. V was shortened by 1 base and J by 0 bases, with 6 bases between the two germline ends. The CDR3 DNA is TGTGCCAGCAGCCAAGTAGCGGACCAAGAGACCCAGTACTTC. Protein: CASSQVADQETQYF.

The V call is TRBV12-5, the J call TRBJ2-7; 7 bases map to TRBD1. This CDR3 region has 19 residues. Germline V lookup: CDR1 LGHNT, CDR2 FRNRAP. Trimming cost V 0 bases and J 0 bases; bases outside gene matches: 14. For the CDR3, the DNA is TGTGCTAGTGGTTTGGTAAAGTCCCTGAGGACAGGTAGCTCCTACGAGCAGTACTTC. It yields the protein CASGLVKSLRTGSSYEQYF. Full variable domain (missing parts from reference TRBV12-5 and TRBJ2-7): DARVTQTPRHKVTEMGQEVTMRCQPILGHNTVFWYRQTMMQGLELLAYFRNRAPLDDSGMPKDRFSAEMPDATLATLKIQPSEPRDSAVYFCASGLVKSLRTGSSYEQYFGPGTRLTVT.